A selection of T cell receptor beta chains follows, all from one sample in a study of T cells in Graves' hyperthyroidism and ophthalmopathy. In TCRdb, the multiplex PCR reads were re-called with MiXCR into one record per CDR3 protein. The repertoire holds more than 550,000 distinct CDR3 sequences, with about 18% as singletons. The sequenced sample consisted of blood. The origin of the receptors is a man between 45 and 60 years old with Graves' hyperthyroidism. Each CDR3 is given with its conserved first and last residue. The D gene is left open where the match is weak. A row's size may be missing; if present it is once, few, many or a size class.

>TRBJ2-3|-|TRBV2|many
CASSEEEGITDTQYF
TGTGCCAGCAGTGAGGAGGAAGGGATTACAGATACGCAGTATTTT
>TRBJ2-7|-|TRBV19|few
CASSILTGAAYEQYF
TGTGCCAGTAGTATCTTGACAGGAGCGGCCTACGAGCAGTACTTC
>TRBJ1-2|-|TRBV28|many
CASSFTDRISYGYTF
TGTGCCAGCAGTTTTACGGACAGAATCTCCTATGGCTACACCTTC
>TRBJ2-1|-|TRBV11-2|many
CASSLDLAAGNNEQFF
TGTGCCAGCAGCTTAGATCTGGCTGCGGGGAACAATGAGCAGTTCTTC
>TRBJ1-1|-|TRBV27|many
CASSSEDRVNTEAFF
TGTGCCAGCAGTTCCGAGGACAGAGTCAACACTGAAGCTTTCTTT
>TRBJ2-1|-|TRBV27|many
CASTRGGSYNEQFF
TGTGCCAGCACCCGTGGGGGCTCCTACAATGAGCAGTTCTTC
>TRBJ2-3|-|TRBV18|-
CASSPLEGTDTQYF
TGTGCCAGCTCACCTTTGGAGGGCACAGATACGCAGTATTTT
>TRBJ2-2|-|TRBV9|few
CASRKDIGTGELFF
TGTGCCAGCAGGAAAGATATTGGCACCGGGGAGCTGTTTTTT
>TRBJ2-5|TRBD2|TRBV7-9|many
CASSGLAGGPQYF
TGTGCCAGCAGCGGACTAGCGGGAGGGCCCCAGTACTTC
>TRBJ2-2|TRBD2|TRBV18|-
CASSPLAGGRTGELFF
TGTGCCAGCTCACCACTAGCGGGAGGGCGCACCGGGGAGCTGTTTTTT
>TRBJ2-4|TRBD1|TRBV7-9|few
CASSRDRAVKSKNIQYF
TGTGCCAGCAGCCGAGACAGGGCGGTGAAGTCCAAAAACATTCAGTACTTC
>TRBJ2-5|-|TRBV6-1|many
CASISHDQETQYF
TGTGCCAGCATTTCACACGACCAAGAGACCCAGTACTTC
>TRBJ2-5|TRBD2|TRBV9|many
CATSPGLAGETQYF
TGTGCCACCTCTCCGGGACTAGCAGGAGAGACCCAGTACTTC
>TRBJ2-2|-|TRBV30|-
CAWSAGHRTGELFF
TGTGCCTGGAGTGCGGGACACCGCACCGGGGAGCTGTTTTTT
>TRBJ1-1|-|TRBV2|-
CASSRDLLNTEAFF
TGTGCCAGCAGTAGAGACCTACTCAACACTGAAGCTTTCTTT
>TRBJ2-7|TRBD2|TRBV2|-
CASSRLAGSPYEQYF
TGTGCCAGCAGTCGACTAGCGGGGAGCCCCTACGAGCAGTACTTC
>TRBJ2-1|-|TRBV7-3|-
CASSSPNAPASETYNEQFF
TGTGCCAGCAGCTCCCCAAATGCCCCGGCTAGCGAGACCTACAATGAGCAGTTCTTC
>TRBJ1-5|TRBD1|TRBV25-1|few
CASQGQGEWQPQHF
TGTGCCAGCCAGGGACAGGGGGAATGGCAGCCCCAGCATTTT
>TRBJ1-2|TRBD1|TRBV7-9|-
CASSYLDRGNYGYTF
TGTGCCAGCAGCTATCTCGACAGGGGGAACTATGGCTACACCTTC
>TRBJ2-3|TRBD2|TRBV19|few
CASSILRGSATDTQYF
TGTGCCAGTAGTATTCTACGCGGGAGCGCCACAGATACGCAGTATTTT
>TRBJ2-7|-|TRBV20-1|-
CSARDLAGSYEQYF
TGCAGTGCTAGAGATCTGGCAGGGTCCTACGAGCAGTACTTC
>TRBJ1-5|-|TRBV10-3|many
CAISWALSNQPQHF
TGTGCCATCAGTTGGGCCCTCAGCAATCAGCCCCAGCATTTT
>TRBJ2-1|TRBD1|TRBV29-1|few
CSVEGGQGALLIYNEQFF
TGCAGCGTTGAAGGGGGACAGGGGGCTCTCCTTATCTACAATGAGCAGTTCTTC
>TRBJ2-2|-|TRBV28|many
CACGRGTIGELFF
TGTGCCTGCGGCCGCGGGACAATCGGGGAGCTGTTTTTT
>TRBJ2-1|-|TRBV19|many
CASSIFGAISYNEQFF
TGTGCCAGTAGTATATTCGGGGCTATCTCCTACAATGAGCAGTTCTTC
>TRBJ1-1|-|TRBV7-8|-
CASTYPSGNTEAFF
TGTGCCAGCACCTACCCGTCGGGGAACACTGAAGCTTTCTTT
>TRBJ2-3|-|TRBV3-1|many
CASSQVRGFTDTQYF
TGTGCCAGCAGCCAAGTTCGTGGATTCACAGATACGCAGTATTTT
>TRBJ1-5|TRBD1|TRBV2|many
CASRGQGELQPQHF
TGTGCCAGCAGGGGACAGGGAGAACTTCAGCCCCAGCATTTT
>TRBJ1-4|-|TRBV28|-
CASSSTREGEKLFF
TGTGCCAGCAGTTCGACCAGGGAGGGCGAAAAACTGTTTTTT
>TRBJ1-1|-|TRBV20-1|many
CSATMVRDTEAFF
TGCAGTGCTACGATGGTCAGGGACACTGAAGCTTTCTTT
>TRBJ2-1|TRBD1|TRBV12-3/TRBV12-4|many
CASSPRQGARPEQFF
TGTGCCAGCAGCCCTAGACAGGGGGCGCGTCCTGAGCAGTTCTTC
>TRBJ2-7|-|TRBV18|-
CASSPRATGEQYF
TGTGCCAGCTCACCCCGCGCTACTGGCGAGCAGTACTTC
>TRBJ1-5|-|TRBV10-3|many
CAISDGTVSSNQPQHF
TGTGCCATCAGTGACGGGACGGTTTCTAGCAATCAGCCCCAGCATTTT
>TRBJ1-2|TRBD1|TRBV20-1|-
CSARDRQGVGGYTF
TGCAGTGCTAGAGACCGACAGGGGGTTGGTGGCTACACCTTC
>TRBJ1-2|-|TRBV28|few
CASTTGGRANYGYTF
TGTGCCAGCACCACGGGGGGCCGAGCTAACTATGGCTACACCTTC
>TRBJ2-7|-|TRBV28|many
CASSLKYEQYF
TGTGCCAGCAGTTTAAAGTACGAGCAGTACTTC
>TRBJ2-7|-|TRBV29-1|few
CSVVLRMSSYEQYF
TGCAGCGTTGTATTAAGGATGAGCTCCTACGAGCAGTACTTC
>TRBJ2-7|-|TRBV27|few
CASSLVQGGTYEQYF
TGTGCCAGCAGTTTAGTCCAGGGAGGAACCTACGAGCAGTACTTC
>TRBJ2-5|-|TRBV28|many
CAIKSPKEAQETQYF
TGTGCCATCAAGTCACCCAAAGAGGCCCAAGAGACCCAGTACTTC
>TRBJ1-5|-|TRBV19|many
CASSIRDNSNQPQHF
TGTGCCAGTAGTATAAGGGACAATAGCAATCAGCCCCAGCATTTT